Following are 26 T cell receptor beta chains from one sample sequenced in a study of T-cell memory formation after mild COVID-19. In TCRdb, the 5' RACE reads were re-called with MiXCR into one record per CDR3 protein. The data show hundreds of thousands of distinct CDR3 sequences, with approximately 21% seen just once and roughly 9.1% held by the top ten. The sequencing sample was made of PBMCs or a T cell subset sorted from them (not recorded which). The receptors stem from an adult woman who had mild COVID-19 (a few samples of this study predate the infection). Cell type and time point are not known.

The rearrangement joins TRBV2 to TRBJ1-5, with D hard to call. Between the trimmed V and J ends, which lost 3 bases and 1 base, there was a span of 13 bases. CDR3 size: 16 residues. The germline CDR1 and CDR2 sequences are SNHLY and FYNNEI. The CDR3: CASSDSPTFSNQPQHF. The CDR3 nucleotides read TGTGCCAGCAGTGATAGCCCGACGTTCAGCAATCAGCCCCAGCATTTT.

The J gene is TRBJ2-7, the V gene TRBV5-1; 10 positions match TRBD2. Trimming cost V 0 bases and J 5 bases; bases outside gene matches: 5. Germline-derived CDR1 and CDR2 are SGHRS and YFSETQ. This CDR3 contains 15 residues. The DNA for the CDR3 is TGCGCCAGCAGCTTGGCCCTAGCGGGAGCCAACGAGCAGTACTTC. Protein product: CASSLALAGANEQYF. Complete variable domain (other parts from reference TRBV5-1 and TRBJ2-7): KAGVTQTPRYLIKTRGQQVTLSCSPISGHRSVSWYQQTPGQGLQFLFEYFSETQRNKGNFPGRFSGRQFSNSRSEMNVSTLELGDSALYLCASSLALAGANEQYFGPGTRLTVT.

This clonotype was recorded at least ten times. The chain is built from TRBV5-1 and TRBJ2-7, with 9 bases lining up with TRBD1. This CDR3 is 14 amino acids long. CDR1 and CDR2 (germline): SGHRS, YFSETQ. The J segment lost 4 bases and the V segment lost 4 bases, leaving 6 bases of the junction unmatched. The CDR3 region has the DNA TGCGCCAGCAGCCCAGGGACAGGGCTATACGAGCAGTACTTC. This gives the protein CASSPGTGLYEQYF.

J is TRBJ2-7 and V is TRBV4-2; possible D gene TRBD2, 6 bases. Trimming shortened V by 0 bases and J by 1 base, and 10 bases separated the two germline ends. Germline V gene sequence: CDR1 LGHNA, CDR2 YNFKEQ. CDR3 length: 15 residues. CDR3 region: CASSQETGESYEQYF. For the CDR3, the DNA is TGTGCCAGCAGCCAAGAGACGGGAGAATCCTACGAGCAGTACTTC.

V and J are TRBV5-1 and TRBJ2-1, with 13 nucleotides matching TRBD2. The CDR3 sequence is 16 residues long. V shed 4 bases, J shed 2 bases, and the junction held 3 bases outside the gene matches. Germline loops: CDR1 SGHRS, CDR2 YFSETQ. CDR3 sequence (DNA): TGCGCCAGCAGCGGGGGACTAGCGGGAACCTACAATGAGCAGTTCTTC. Protein: CASSGGLAGTYNEQFF.

This chain uses TRBV20-1 with TRBJ2-1, with D possibly matching TRBD1 (7 bases). Trimming removed 4 bases at V and 4 bases at J, with 14 bases between. Germline CDR1 reads DFQATT; CDR2 reads SNEGSKA (reference sequence). The CDR3 loop spans 14 amino acids. In DNA form, the CDR3 reads TGCAGTGCTACACCCAGGGGGGAGTACAATGAGCAGTTCTTC. This codes for CSATPRGEYNEQFF.

The chain carries TRBV5-6 and TRBJ2-1; possible D gene TRBD1, 6 bases. The CDR3 loop spans 17 amino acids. V was clipped by 4 bases and J by 0 bases, with 17 bases between them. Germline V gene lookup returns CDR1 SGHDT and CDR2 YYEEEE. CDR3 in DNA: TGTGCCAGCAGCGGTAGCCCGGGACACCACTCCTACAATGAGCAGTTCTTC. This codes for CASSGSPGHHSYNEQFF. The entire variable domain, with the rest obtained from reference TRBV5-6 and TRBJ2-1, is as follows: DAGVTQSPTHLIKTRGQQVTLRCSPKSGHDTVSWYQQALGQGPQFIFQYYEEEERQRGNFPDRFSGHQFPNYSSELNVNALLLGDSALYLCASSGSPGHHSYNEQFFGPGTRLTVL.

Only a few counts were recorded for this clonotype. The genes are TRBV21-1 and TRBJ2-1; TRBD1, as called in the table, went unchecked against the DNA. TRBV21-1 is designated a pseudogene. CDR3 length: 18 amino acids. For the CDR3, the DNA is TGTGCCAGCAGCACTCCCGGGACAGCTGTTATCGGAGACAATGAGCAGTTCTTC. Translation gives CASSTPGTAVIGDNEQFF.

V usage is TRBV30 and J usage is TRBJ2-3; TRBD2 aligns across 8 bases. This CDR3 is built from 14 residues. Unmatched junction bases numbered 9, after V lost 3 bases and J lost 7 bases. Per the germline V gene, CDR1 is GTSNPN and CDR2 is SVGIG (reference sequence). The CDR3 DNA reads TGTGCCTGGAGCGGAGCGGGAGTCGGAAATACGCAGTATTTT. This sequence encodes CAWSGAGVGNTQYF.

This clonotype showed up just once. The chain links TRBV25-1 to TRBJ1-6, with 8 bases fitting TRBD1. J was trimmed by 10 bases and V by 3 bases; bases with no gene match: 5. The CDR3 has 14 residues. Germline V gene data show CDR1 as MGHDK and CDR2 as SYGVNS. The CDR3 DNA sequence: TGTGCCAGCAGTGACCAGGGGGCTATCTCACCCCTCCACTTT. This sequence encodes CASSDQGAISPLHF.

This clonotype turned up a few times. This chain connects TRBV7-2 to TRBJ2-1; 7 bases agree with TRBD2. The CDR3 length is 13 residues. CDR1 and CDR2 from the germline V gene are SGHTA and FQGNSA. The V and J ends lost 4 bases and 7 bases, in that order; junction bases with no gene match: 4. The CDR3 nucleotides are TGTGCCAGCAGCTCCGGGACTATTAATGAGCAGTTCTTC. Its translation is CASSSGTINEQFF.

The count of this clonotype is one. The chain joins TRBV6-1 to TRBJ2-1; D may be TRBD1 (5 bases). V lost 3 bases, J lost 2 bases, and 17 bases lay in between. The germline gives CDR1 MNHNS, CDR2 SASEGT. The CDR3 totals 17 residues. CDR3 protein: CASSDLWQGNPYNEQFF. The CDR3 nucleotides read TGTGCCAGCAGTGACTTATGGCAGGGTAACCCCTACAATGAGCAGTTCTTC.

This clonotype has a handful of counts. The chain carries TRBV30 and TRBJ2-1; no reliable D call. V was shortened by 2 bases and J by 6 bases, with 5 bases between the two germline ends. This CDR3 is built from 11 residues. Germline CDR1 and CDR2: GTSNPN and SVGIG (reference sequence). This CDR3 is CAWSNPNEQFF. DNA for the CDR3: TGTGCCTGGAGTAACCCCAATGAGCAGTTCTTC.

The rearrangement joins TRBV10-2 to TRBJ2-3, with no clear D. The CDR3 runs 11 residues. Germline V gene sequence: CDR1 WSHSY, CDR2 SAAADI. Trimming removed 9 bases at V and 6 bases at J, with 10 bases between. CDR3 coding DNA: TGCGCCAGAAGAGTCGCGGATACGCAGTATTTT. Encoded protein: CARRVADTQYF.

In this sample, this clonotype turned up a few times. The chain couples TRBV19 to TRBJ2-4; D is unresolved. Trimming cost V 5 bases and J 9 bases, with 17 bases left between them. Germline V gene data show CDR1 as LNHDA and CDR2 as SQIVND (reference sequence). The CDR3 runs to 14 residues. The CDR3 loop is CASSPHRPESIQYF. The CDR3 DNA follows: TGTGCCAGTAGTCCCCATCGACCCGAAAGCATTCAGTACTTC.

A note on this clonotype: The junction shows a germline mismatch at one end, possibly a read error. The genes are TRBV7-9 and TRBJ2-3, with TRBD2 matching over 9 bases. The CDR3 has 19 amino acids. Germline CDR1 and CDR2: SEHNR and FQNEAQ (reference sequence). CDR3 protein: CASSPSRGGLAGLTHAWNF. The CDR3 DNA sequence: TGTGCCAGCAGCCCCTCCCGGGGCGGGCTAGCGGGATTAACGCACGCTTGGAATTTT.

This clonotype was counted a few times. The rearrangement joins TRBV7-9 to TRBJ1-5; D is uncertain. Trimming removed 5 bases from V and 3 bases from J, with 5 bases in between. CDR1 SEHNR and CDR2 FQNEAQ come from the germline V gene (reference sequence). This CDR3 contains 12 residues. The CDR3 loop is CASSNDNQPQHF. The CDR3 DNA reads TGTGCCAGCAGCAACGACAATCAGCCCCAGCATTTT.

The CDR3 sequence: CASNLGGRRNYGYTF. The CDR3 nucleotides are TGTGCCAGCAACCTGGGGGGTAGACGGAACTATGGCTACACCTTC. The J gene is TRBJ1-2, the V gene TRBV3-1; D perhaps matches TRBD1 (5 bases). Looked up from germline, CDR1 is LGHDT and CDR2 is YNNKEL (reference sequence). With 7 bases removed from V and 2 bases from J, the gap between germline ends came to 17 bases. This CDR3 contains 15 residues. The full variable domain, in which reference TRBV3-1 and TRBJ1-2 provide the parts outside the CDR3, is DTAVSQTPKYLVTQMGNDKSIKCEQNLGHDTMYWYKQDSKKFLKIMFSYNNKELIINETVPNRFSPKSPDKAHLNLHINSLELGDSAVYFCASNLGGRRNYGYTFGSGTRLTVV.

The chain links TRBV14 to TRBJ2-7, with D maybe TRBD1 (6 bases). V was pared by 1 base and J by 5 bases, with 9 bases between. Germline V gene data show CDR1 as SGHDN and CDR2 as FVKESK. The CDR3 has 13 residues. Written as DNA, the CDR3 is TGTGCCAGCAGCCAAGTCAGGGGACACGAGCAGTACTTC. It specifies CASSQVRGHEQYF.

This clonotype was observed a handful of times. CDR3: CASSQVPGEAYNEQFF. The CDR3 bases are TGTGCCAGCAGCCAAGTTCCGGGGGAGGCTTACAATGAGCAGTTCTTC. The chain combines TRBV4-2 with TRBJ2-1, with a possible D match to TRBD2 (6 bases). The CDR3 is 16 residues long. The ends were cut back, 1 base at V and 4 bases at J, with 14 bases in the middle. The germline CDR1 and CDR2 sequences are LGHNA and YNFKEQ.

This clonotype turned up a few times. The chain employs TRBV7-8 and TRBJ2-5; D remains unclear. Germline V gene data show CDR1 as SGHVS and CDR2 as FQNEAQ. V lost 2 bases and J 1 base, leaving 14 bases between the germline ends. The CDR3 is 16 amino acids. As DNA, the CDR3 is TGTGCCAGCAGCTTAAATTCACGGTTTTTCCAAGAGACCCAGTACTTC. Translation gives CASSLNSRFFQETQYF.

The chain is built from TRBV5-1 and TRBJ1-1; 9 bases are shared with TRBD1. Germline V gene sequence: CDR1 SGHRS, CDR2 YFSETQ. V shed 4 bases, J shed 4 bases, and the junction held 5 bases outside the gene matches. The CDR3 runs 14 residues. The CDR3 loop reads CASSPGTGITEAFF. The CDR3 DNA follows: TGCGCCAGCAGCCCCGGGACAGGGATCACTGAAGCTTTCTTT.

The CDR3 protein is CATSASGTSGRSREQFF. In DNA, the CDR3 is TGTGCCACCAGTGCGTCCGGGACTAGCGGGAGGTCAAGGGAGCAGTTCTTC. The gene calls are TRBV24-1 and TRBJ2-1, with TRBD2 matching 15 bases. J was trimmed by 10 bases and V by 5 bases; bases with no gene match: 11. The CDR3 totals 17 residues. Looked up from germline, CDR1 is KGHDR and CDR2 is SFDVKD.

V gene TRBV6-5 combines with J gene TRBJ1-2; possibly TRBD1 for D (5 bases). Germline values: CDR1 MNHEY, CDR2 SVGAGI. Trimming cost V 2 bases and J 6 bases, with 10 bases left between them. CDR3 size: 13 residues. The DNA of the CDR3 is TGTGCCAGCAGTTACAGGGGTCGGGATGGCTACACCTTC. Amino acids: CASSYRGRDGYTF.

This clonotype was seen only a few times. This chain links TRBV5-1 with TRBJ1-5; D perhaps matches TRBD1 (5 bases). The CDR3 runs to 16 residues. Germline loops: CDR1 SGHRS, CDR2 YFSETQ. The V end lost 1 base, the J end lost 7 bases, and 18 bases lay between the germline ends. In DNA, the CDR3 is TGCGCCAGCAGCTTGAATCCGGGAGGGGTTGGACAGCCCCAGCATTTT. This sequence encodes CASSLNPGGVGQPQHF.

In its sample, this clonotype was seen a few times. This rearrangement joins TRBV7-9 to TRBJ1-2; D not certain. V lost 6 bases to trimming and J lost 4 bases, with 9 bases between them. This CDR3 region has 12 residues. The germline gives CDR1 SEHNR, CDR2 FQNEAQ (reference sequence). The CDR3 nucleotides are TGTGCCAGCAGGAGACTCGGCTATGGCTACACCTTC. Protein product: CASRRLGYGYTF.